Presented here are 9 T cell receptor beta chains from one specimen sequenced in a study of blood T cell repertoires in COVID-19. The data were produced by immunoSEQ multiplex PCR, yet TCRdb's version contains in-frame clones alone and is incomplete. This table has roughly 270,000 clones, around 85% appearing once. Sample: peripheral blood. Receptor source: a man in his forties or fifties with active or convalescent COVID-19.

This clone was picked up a small number of times. This chain joins TRBV9 and TRBJ1-3, with 7 bases that match TRBD1. This CDR3 is 13 amino acids long. The germline V gene encodes CDR1 SGDLS and CDR2 YYNGEE. V shed 6 bases and J 4 bases; nucleotides not matched to a gene: 4. CDR3 sequence: CASKSGGGNTIYF. The CDR3 bases are TGTGCCAGCAAGTCAGGGGGGGGAAACACCATATATTTT.

This clone appeared a few times. The chain recombines TRBV28 with TRBJ1-2; D is perhaps TRBD1 (6 bases). The CDR3 runs to 13 residues. Germline V gene lookup returns CDR1 MDHEN and CDR2 SYDVKM. With 5 bases removed from V and 8 bases from J, the gap between germline ends came to 15 bases. CDR3 bases: TGTGCCAGCAGTCCACAGGGTAATCTGGGCTACACCTTC. It is translated as CASSPQGNLGYTF.

This clone occurred a few times. The sample holds other DNA sequences that translate to the same CDR3. The chain recombines TRBV7-2 with TRBJ2-3, with 12 bases that match TRBD2. After removal of 3 bases from V and 4 bases from J, the junction contained 5 bases not matched to a gene. CDR1 SGHTA and CDR2 FQGNSA come from the germline V gene. The CDR3 length is 16 residues. For the CDR3, the DNA is TGTGCCAGCAGCTTGACTAGCGGGAGTGGCGCAGATACGCAGTATTTT. This gives the protein CASSLTSGSGADTQYF.

The chain couples TRBV5-5 to TRBJ2-7, with 8 positions matching TRBD1. The junction had 10 bases not matched to a gene; V was cut back by 5 bases and J by 6 bases. CDR3 length: 14 amino acids. Germline V gene data show CDR1 as SGHKS and CDR2 as YYEKEE (reference sequence). CDR3 residues: CASSWDRSFREQYF. The CDR3 nucleotides are TGTGCCAGCAGTTGGGACAGGTCCTTTCGCGAGCAGTACTTC.

This rearrangement joins TRBV4-3 to TRBJ2-7, with TRBD1 matching over 7 bases. Germline CDR1 and CDR2: LGHNA and YSLEER. The CDR3 consists of 18 residues. The V segment lost 1 base and the J segment 1 base; nucleotides outside the gene matches: 13. CDR3: CASSQVFLGTAESYEQYF. The CDR3 region has the DNA TGCGCCAGCAGCCAAGTCTTCCTCGGGACAGCAGAATCCTACGAGCAGTACTTC.

The chain joins TRBV6-1 to TRBJ1-5; no clear D gene. The ends were cut back, 0 bases at V and 5 bases at J, with 5 bases in the middle. Germline-derived CDR1 and CDR2 are MNHNS and SASEGT. The CDR3 length is 13 residues. The CDR3 DNA reads TGTGCCAGCAGTGAAGCGCTATATCAGCCCCAGCATTTT. Translating it yields CASSEALYQPQHF.

The genes are TRBV7-8 and TRBJ2-7; D might be TRBD1 (5 bases). The CDR3 contains 14 residues. The germline CDR1 and CDR2 sequences are SGHVS and FQNEAQ. V was clipped by 0 bases and J by 3 bases, with 9 bases between them. The CDR3 DNA follows: TGTGCCAGCAGCTTAGCATCAGGGATCTACGAGCAGTACTTC. Protein: CASSLASGIYEQYF.

The chain combines TRBV30 with TRBJ1-5; D perhaps matches TRBD1 (6 bases). This CDR3 has 15 amino acids. V was trimmed by 0 bases and J by 5 bases, leaving 14 bases between them. The germline V gene has CDR1 GTSNPN and CDR2 SVGIG (reference sequence). CDR3 bases: TGTGCCTGGAGTGTACGAGGGAGGGGGGATCAGCCCCAGCATTTT. Protein sequence: CAWSVRGRGDQPQHF.

This chain joins TRBV2 and TRBJ2-3; 9 bases are shared with TRBD2. V lost 7 bases and J lost 1; bases outside the gene matches: 3. The CDR3 totals 14 residues. Germline loops: CDR1 SNHLY, CDR2 FYNNEI. The CDR3: CASTGGRGTDTQYF. The CDR3 bases are TGTGCCAGCACTGGCGGGAGGGGCACAGATACGCAGTATTTT.